This TCR beta chain was identified during a study of beta chain features in type 1 diabetes. The study's findings and limits: VDJ junctions sequenced from type 1 diabetes patients showed fewer insertions and more deletions. cDNA-based reads could over-represent cells with high TCR expression.

Of note for this clone: What it binds is not known.

The authors obtained over 98% purity in all sorted populations. The isolated RNA, all of it, was reverse transcribed, so expressed TCRB transcripts were what got sequenced. Method: immunoSEQ multiplex PCR; TCRdb's copy keeps in-frame clones and lacks some. This table has approximately 250,000 clones, more than 9% appearing once. What was sequenced was naive CD4+ T cells from blood. The source is a woman younger than 35 in good health.

In nucleotides, the CDR3 is TGTGCCAGCAGCAAAGACAAGGGAGTGTTGTGGACTGAAGCTTTCTTT. Translating it yields CASSKDKGVLWTEAFF. This rearrangement joins TRBV5-4 to TRBJ1-1; D is ambiguous. The CDR3 extends over 16 amino acids. Germline V gives CDR1 SGHNT, CDR2 YYREEE (reference sequence). V lost 4 bases, J lost 5 bases, and 21 bases lay in between. Combining the CDR3 with reference TRBV5-4 and TRBJ1-1 gives the whole variable domain ETGVTQSPTHLIKTRGQQVTLRCSSQSGHNTVSWYQQALGQGPQFIFQYYREEENGRGNFPPRFSGLQFPNYSSELNVNALELDDSALYLCASSKDKGVLWTEAFFGQGTRLTVV.